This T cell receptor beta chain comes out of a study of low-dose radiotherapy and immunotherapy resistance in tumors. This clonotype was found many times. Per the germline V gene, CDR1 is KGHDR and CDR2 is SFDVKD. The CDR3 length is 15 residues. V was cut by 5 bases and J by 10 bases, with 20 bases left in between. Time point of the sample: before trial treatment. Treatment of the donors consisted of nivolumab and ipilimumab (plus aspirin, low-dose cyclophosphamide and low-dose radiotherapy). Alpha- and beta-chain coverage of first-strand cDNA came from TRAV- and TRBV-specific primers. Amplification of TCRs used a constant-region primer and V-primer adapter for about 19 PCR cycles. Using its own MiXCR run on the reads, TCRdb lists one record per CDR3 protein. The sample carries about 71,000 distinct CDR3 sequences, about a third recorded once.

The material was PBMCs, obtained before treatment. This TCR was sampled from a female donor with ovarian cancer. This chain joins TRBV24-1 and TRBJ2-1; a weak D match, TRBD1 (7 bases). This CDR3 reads CATSGRPQGGGEQFF. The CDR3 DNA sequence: TGTGCCACCAGTGGTCGGCCCCAGGGGGGAGGCGAGCAGTTCTTC.